This note documents a single T cell receptor (beta chain) sequence. Its target is not known. This specimen belongs to a study of blood T cells in healthy people across ages. Study-wide findings and caveats: In older individuals, TCR beta diversity per million T cells was lower, falling roughly linearly with age. It was not known whether donors were CMV positive (a possible confounder of expanded clonotype changes).

Together with a sample-barcoded 5' primer, a J-beta primer mix was included in a second PCR lasting about 7 to 11 cycles. A single record per CDR3 protein comes from TCRdb applying MiXCR to the 5' RACE reads. The repertoire holds 1,500,000 or so distinct CDR3 sequences, with approximately 42% as singletons. In germline, CDR1 is MGHDK, CDR2 SYGVNS. The CDR3 totals 16 residues. Between the trimmed V and J ends, which lost 0 bases and 1 base, there was a span of 9 bases. What was sequenced was blood. The chain combines TRBV25-1 with TRBJ2-2; tentatively, D is TRBD2 (5 bases). This TCR derives from a woman in her late teens or twenties in good health. CDR3 in amino acids: CASSEYIRGNTGELFF. The CDR3 DNA follows: TGTGCCAGCAGTGAATATATTCGGGGGAACACCGGGGAGCTGTTTTTT.